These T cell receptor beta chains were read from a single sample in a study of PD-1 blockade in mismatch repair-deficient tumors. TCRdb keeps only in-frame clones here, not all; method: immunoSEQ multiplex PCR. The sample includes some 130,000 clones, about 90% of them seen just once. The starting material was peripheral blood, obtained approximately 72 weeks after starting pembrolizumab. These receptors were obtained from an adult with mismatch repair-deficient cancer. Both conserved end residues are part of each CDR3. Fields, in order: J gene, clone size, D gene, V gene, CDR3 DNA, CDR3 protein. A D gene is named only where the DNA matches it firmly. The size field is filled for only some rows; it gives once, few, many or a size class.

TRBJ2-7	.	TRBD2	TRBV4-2	TGTGCCAGCAGCCAAGTCGGAATAGCGGGAGGCTACGAGCAGTACTTC	CASSQVGIAGGYEQYF
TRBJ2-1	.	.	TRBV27	TGTGCCAGCAGTCCCTCGGGGATCAATGAGCAGTTCTTC	CASSPSGINEQFF
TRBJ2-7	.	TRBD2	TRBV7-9	TGTGCCAGCAGCTTAGACCTAGCGGGATACGAGCAGTACTTC	CASSLDLAGYEQYF
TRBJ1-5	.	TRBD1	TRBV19	TGTGCCAGTAGGATCCACCATCTCGGACAGGGGGTTGGTCAGCCCCAGCATTTT	CASRIHHLGQGVGQPQHF
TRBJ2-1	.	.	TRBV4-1	TGCGCCAGCAGTATGAACAGGGGGGGAGATGAGCAGTTCTTC	CASSMNRGGDEQFF
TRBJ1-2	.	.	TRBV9	TGTGCCAGCAGCGTAGATAGGGGCCCAGGGGGCTACACCTTC	CASSVDRGPGGYTF
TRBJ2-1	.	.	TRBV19	TGTGCCAGTAGTATAGCCGGACAGCCCGATTATGAGCAGTTCTTC	CASSIAGQPDYEQFF
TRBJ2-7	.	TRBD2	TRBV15	TGTGCCACCAGCAGAGGGAGCGGACTAGCGAATTCCTACGAGCAGTACTTC	CATSRGSGLANSYEQYF
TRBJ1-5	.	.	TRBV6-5	TGTGCCAGCAGACCATTTGGGGGAGGCAATCAGCCCCAGCATTTT	CASRPFGGGNQPQHF
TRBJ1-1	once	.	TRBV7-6	TGTGCCAGCAGACCCGGACCCAGGAACACTGAAGCTTTCTTT	CASRPGPRNTEAFF
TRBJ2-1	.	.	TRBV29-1	TGCAGCGTTGAACTCGCTACCGATCGCTACAATGAGCAGTTCTTC	CSVELATDRYNEQFF
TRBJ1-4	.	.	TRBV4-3	TGCGCCAGCAGCCAAGATAGGGTGACTAATGAAAAACTGTTTTTT	CASSQDRVTNEKLFF
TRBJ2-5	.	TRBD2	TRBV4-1	TGCGCCAGCAGCCAAGTCGCTAGCGGGAGGGCAGAGACCCAGTACTTC	CASSQVASGRAETQYF
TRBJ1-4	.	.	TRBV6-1	TGTGCCAGCAGGGAAACCCGGAGAGTGGATGAAAAACTGTTTTTT	CASRETRRVDEKLFF
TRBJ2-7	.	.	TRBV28	TGTGCCAGCAATAAAATTGAGGGATCCTACGAGCAGTACTTC	CASNKIEGSYEQYF
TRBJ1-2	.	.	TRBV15	TGTGCCACCAGCAGAGAACCGAATGGCTACACCTTC	CATSREPNGYTF
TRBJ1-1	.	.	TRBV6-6	TGTGCCAGCAGTTACGGAATGAACACTGAAGCTTTCTTT	CASSYGMNTEAFF
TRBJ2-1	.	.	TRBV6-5	TGTGCCACTCCGAAACCGGGTCCTCTCAATGAGCAGTTCTTC	CATPKPGPLNEQFF
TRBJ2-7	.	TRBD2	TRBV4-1	TGCGCCAGCAGCCAAGGAAGGGGCGGGAGGGCCAACGAGCAGTACTTC	CASSQGRGGRANEQYF